The 6 T cell receptor beta chains below all came from one sample that was sequenced in a study of identical twins. From the 5' RACE reads, TCRdb called clonotypes with MiXCR, one entry per CDR3 protein. This sample has approximately 600,000 distinct CDR3 sequences; roughly 9.9% occur once, and the top ten carry more than 2.5%. The data also belong to a second study, concerning yellow fever vaccine responses in identical twins.

Sequencing was done on a sample of PBMCs. Receptors were obtained from a woman aged 18-29 years in good health.

This sequence joins TRBV10-3 and TRBJ1-3; unclear D gene. Germline values: CDR1 ENHRY, CDR2 SYGVKD. Deletions cut 3 bases from V and 2 bases from J, with 8 bases between. The CDR3 length is 14 residues. In DNA, the CDR3 is TGTGCCATCAGTGAAAATCCGGCTGGAAACACCATATATTTT. Translated: CAISENPAGNTIYF.

Many counts were recorded for this clonotype. The rearrangement links TRBV20-1 to TRBJ2-7; D is uncertain. Between the trimmed V and J ends, which lost 0 bases and 2 bases, there was a span of 23 bases. Looked up from germline, CDR1 is DFQATT and CDR2 is SNEGSKA (reference sequence). The CDR3 length is 18 residues. CDR3 bases: TGCAGTGCTAGAGATTTTTCCTCCCTAACCGGCAGAACCTACGAGCAGTACTTC. Translating it yields CSARDFSSLTGRTYEQYF.

This clonotype was counted many times. The chain couples TRBV24-1 to TRBJ2-1; 12 bases are shared with TRBD2. Germline values: CDR1 KGHDR, CDR2 SFDVKD. There are 17 residues in the CDR3. V gave up 3 bases and J gave up 4 bases; unmatched junction bases: 6. CDR3 nucleotide sequence: TGTGCCACCAGTGATCCGGGAGGGACTAGCGGGTACAATGAGCAGTTCTTC. Translated, it gives CATSDPGGTSGYNEQFF.

There are many counts of this clonotype. The chain recombines TRBV12-3 or TRBV12-4 with TRBJ2-7, with D possibly being TRBD2 (5 bases). The V gene lost 4 bases and the J gene lost 6 bases, with 22 bases spanning the gap. The CDR3 contains 16 residues. CDR3 in amino acids: CASSSPPGIEAGEQYF. The CDR3 nucleotides read TGTGCCAGCAGTTCCCCTCCGGGGATAGAGGCCGGCGAGCAGTACTTC.

This clonotype was seen only a few times. The chain couples TRBV12-3 or TRBV12-4 to TRBJ2-7; TRBD1 agrees at 7 bases. This CDR3 spans 16 amino acids. V shed 4 bases, J shed 0 bases, and the junction held 9 bases outside the gene matches. The CDR3 DNA is TGTGCCAGCAGTTCACCGGGACAGCTAACCTCCTACGAGCAGTACTTC. This gives the protein CASSSPGQLTSYEQYF.

This chain uses TRBV7-9 with TRBJ2-2; 10 nucleotides match TRBD2. This CDR3 comprises 17 residues. V was pared by 3 bases and J by 4 bases, with 8 bases of the junction left unmatched. The germline gives CDR1 SEHNR, CDR2 FQNEAQ (reference sequence). As DNA, the CDR3 is TGTGCCAGCAGCTTTCCTTCTAGCGGGAGACGCACCGGGGAGCTGTTTTTT. Its protein product is CASSFPSSGRRTGELFF.